A selection of T cell receptor beta chains follows, all from one sample in a study of T cell changes during pregnancy in multiple sclerosis. Clones were read by immunoSEQ multiplex PCR, and TCRdb kept only the in-frame ones, dropping some. Of around 100,000 clones in the sample, 92% are singletons; the top ten hold about 0.88%. The sample here was peripheral blood, taken after pregnancy. Receptors originate from a female donor with multiple sclerosis, enrolled in a pregnancy study. Both conserved end residues are part of each CDR3.

TRBV2	TRBJ1-2	CASSEIEADGYTF
TRBV2	TRBJ1-2	CASTREGTDGYTF
TRBV2	TRBJ1-2	CASSEAVDRGRGYTF
TRBV7-2	TRBJ1-2	CASSLVKGRNYGYTF
TRBV2	TRBJ2-3	CASSHSGGRADTQYF
TRBV19	TRBJ2-1	CASTSLANQGNEQFF
TRBV7-7	TRBJ2-3	CASSPREGWSDTQYF
TRBV10-3	TRBJ2-7	CAIRGDRGPYEQYF
TRBV9	TRBJ2-3	CASSVTGTGVTDTQYF
TRBV19	TRBJ1-6	CASRREINSPLHF
TRBV7-2	TRBJ1-4	CASSTRTTTTNEKLFF
TRBV29-1	TRBJ2-7	CSASRGIASYEQYF
TRBV15	TRBJ1-4	CATSSAGLPEKLFF
TRBV28	TRBJ2-4	CASSRGGVLFLAKNIQYF
TRBV7-2	TRBJ2-5	CASSTPLAGETQYF
TRBV6-5	TRBJ2-5	CASSYSWTGQETQYF
TRBV20-1	TRBJ2-3	CSASRGDTQYF
TRBV4-2	TRBJ1-6	CASSLPDREGNSPLHF
TRBV7-6	TRBJ1-2	CASSYLSPPGQGYGYTF
TRBV4-2	TRBJ2-1	CASSQPIGRGGFGEQFF
TRBV19	TRBJ1-2	CASSITGANYGYTF
TRBV7-7	TRBJ2-5	CASSVNPGTGPRETQYF
TRBV5-1	TRBJ2-3	CASSPPLGKGADTQYF
TRBV6-5	TRBJ1-1	CASSKLRDSEAFF
TRBV30	TRBJ1-2	CASNRAGGSYTF
TRBV21-1	TRBJ2-5	CASSKGWAQETQYF
TRBV19	TRBJ1-6	CATRGESYSPLHF
TRBV2	TRBJ2-1	CASSATGLTYNEQFF